This T cell receptor (beta chain) came from a study of OX40 agonist ivuxolimab in advanced cancers. For the study at large: Ivuxolimab, which patients received intravenously every 2 weeks, was dosed at 0.01 to 10 mg/kg. Every patient in dose escalation had hepatocellular carcinoma, melanoma, renal cell or head and neck cancer.

Study-level results: At 0.1 to 3.0 mg/kg, clonal expansion of CD4+ and CD8+ blood T cells had occurred by week 6.

The table came from immunoSEQ multiplex PCR; TCRdb's copy has only in-frame clones and leaves some out. This table has tens of thousands of clones, roughly 80% appearing once. On this clone itself: The antigen remains undetermined.

CDR1 and CDR2 from the germline V gene are SEHNR and FQNEAQ (reference sequence). The CDR3 covers 14 residues. V lost 5 bases, J lost 5 bases, and 4 bases stayed unmatched. The chain recombines TRBV7-9 with TRBJ2-1; 9 bases align to TRBD2. The material sequenced was CD4+ or CD8+ T cells sorted from blood, taken in a trial of the OX40 agonist ivuxolimab. This sequence was found in an adult with an advanced solid tumor such as melanoma, head and neck, liver or kidney cancer. CDR3 protein: CASSPSGANNEQFF. The CDR3, as DNA: TGTGCCAGCAGCCCTAGCGGGGCGAACAATGAGCAGTTCTTC.